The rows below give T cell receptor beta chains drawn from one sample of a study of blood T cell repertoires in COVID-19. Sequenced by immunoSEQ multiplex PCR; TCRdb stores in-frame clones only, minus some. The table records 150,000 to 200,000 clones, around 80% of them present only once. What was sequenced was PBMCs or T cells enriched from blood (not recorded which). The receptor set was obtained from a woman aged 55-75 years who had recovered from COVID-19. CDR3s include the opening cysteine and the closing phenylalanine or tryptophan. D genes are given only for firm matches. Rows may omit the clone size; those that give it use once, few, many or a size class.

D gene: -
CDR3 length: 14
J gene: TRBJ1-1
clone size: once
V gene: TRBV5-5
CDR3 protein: CASSLPGVGTEAFF
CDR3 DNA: TGTGCCAGCAGCCTGCCGGGGGTTGGGACTGAAGCTTTCTTT

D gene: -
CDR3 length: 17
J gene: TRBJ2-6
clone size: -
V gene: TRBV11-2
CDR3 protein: CASSPGSAPSGANVLTF
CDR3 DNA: TGTGCCAGCAGCCCAGGGTCAGCGCCCTCTGGGGCCAACGTCCTGACTTTC

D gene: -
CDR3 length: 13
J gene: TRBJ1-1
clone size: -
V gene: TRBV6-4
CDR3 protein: CASSALGSSEAFF
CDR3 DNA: TGTGCCAGCAGTGCCCTCGGTTCCTCCGAAGCTTTCTTT

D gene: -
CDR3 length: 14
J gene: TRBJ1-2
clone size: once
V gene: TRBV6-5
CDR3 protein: CASSLFDRDYGYTF
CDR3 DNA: TGTGCCAGCAGCCTATTCGACAGAGATTATGGCTACACCTTC

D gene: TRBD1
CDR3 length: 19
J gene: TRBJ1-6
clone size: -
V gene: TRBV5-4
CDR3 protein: CASSWGAGGPSSYNSPLHF
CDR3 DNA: TGTGCCAGCAGCTGGGGGGCAGGGGGACCTAGCTCCTATAATTCACCCCTCCACTTT

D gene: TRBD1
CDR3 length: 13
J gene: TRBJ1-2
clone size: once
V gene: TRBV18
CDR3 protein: CASSPGQGHGYTF
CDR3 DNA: TGTGCCAGCTCACCGGGACAGGGGCATGGCTACACCTTC

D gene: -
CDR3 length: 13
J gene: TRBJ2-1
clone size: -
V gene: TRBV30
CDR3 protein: CAWSVTNYNEQFF
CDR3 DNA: TGTGCCTGGAGTGTAACAAATTACAATGAGCAGTTCTTC

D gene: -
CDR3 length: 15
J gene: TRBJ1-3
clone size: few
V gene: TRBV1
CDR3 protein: CTSSHYQGFGNTIYF
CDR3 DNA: TGCACCAGCAGCCACTACCAGGGTTTTGGAAACACCATATATTTT

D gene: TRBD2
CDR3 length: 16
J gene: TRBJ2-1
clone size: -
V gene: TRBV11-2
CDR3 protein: CASSPTSGNGRLEQFF
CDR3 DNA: TGTGCCAGCAGCCCAACTAGCGGGAACGGCAGGCTTGAGCAGTTCTTC

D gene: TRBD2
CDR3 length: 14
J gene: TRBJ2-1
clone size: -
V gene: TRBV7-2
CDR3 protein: CASSPSGSYNEQFF
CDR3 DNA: TGTGCCAGCAGCCCTAGCGGATCCTACAATGAGCAGTTCTTC

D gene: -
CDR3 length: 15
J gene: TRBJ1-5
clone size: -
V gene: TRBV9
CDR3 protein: CASSFSSGIGQPQHF
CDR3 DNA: TGTGCCAGCAGCTTCTCCTCAGGGATTGGGCAGCCCCAGCATTTT

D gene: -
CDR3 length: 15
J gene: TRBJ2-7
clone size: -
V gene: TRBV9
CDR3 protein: CASSVGRGRSYEQYF
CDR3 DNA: TGTGCCAGCAGCGTTGGCAGGGGCCGCTCCTACGAGCAGTACTTC

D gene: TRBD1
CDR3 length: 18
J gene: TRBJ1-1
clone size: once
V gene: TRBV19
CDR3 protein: CASIGARTGTGAGLHTRF
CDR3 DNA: TGTGCCAGCATCGGTGCAAGAACCGGGACAGGGGCTGGGCTACACACCCGCTTT

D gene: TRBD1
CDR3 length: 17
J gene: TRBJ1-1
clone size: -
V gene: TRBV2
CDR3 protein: CASIMYRDRTMNTEAFF
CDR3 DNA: TGTGCCAGCATCATGTACCGGGACAGGACCATGAACACTGAAGCTTTCTTT

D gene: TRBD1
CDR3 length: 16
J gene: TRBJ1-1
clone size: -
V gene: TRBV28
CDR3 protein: CASSLRAGGVNTEAFF
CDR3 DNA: TGTGCCAGCAGTTTAAGGGCAGGGGGCGTGAACACTGAAGCTTTCTTT

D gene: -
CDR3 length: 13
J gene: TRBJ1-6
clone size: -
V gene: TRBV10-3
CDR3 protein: CAISESRYSPLHF
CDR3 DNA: TGTGCCATCAGTGAGTCGCGTTATTCACCCCTCCACTTT

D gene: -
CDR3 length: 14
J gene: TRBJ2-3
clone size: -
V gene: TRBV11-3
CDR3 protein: CASSLGGGEDTQYF
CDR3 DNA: TGTGCCAGCAGCTTAGGAGGGGGAGAAGATACGCAGTATTTT

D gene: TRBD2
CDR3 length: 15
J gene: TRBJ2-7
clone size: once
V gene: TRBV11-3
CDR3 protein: CASSFRSGGLYEQYF
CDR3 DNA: TGTGCCAGCAGCTTTAGGAGCGGGGGCCTCTACGAGCAGTACTTC

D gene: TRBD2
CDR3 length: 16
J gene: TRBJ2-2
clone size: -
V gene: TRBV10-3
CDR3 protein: CAISGTSGGADGELFF
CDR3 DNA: TGTGCCATCAGTGGGACTAGCGGGGGGGCCGACGGGGAGCTGTTTTTT

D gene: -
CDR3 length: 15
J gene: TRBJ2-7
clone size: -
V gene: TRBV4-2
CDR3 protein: CASSQGSADPDEQYF
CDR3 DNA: TGTGCCAGCAGCCAAGGGTCAGCGGACCCCGACGAGCAGTACTTC

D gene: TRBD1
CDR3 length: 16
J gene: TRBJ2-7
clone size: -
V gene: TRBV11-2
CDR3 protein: CASSLPTGTGVYEQYF
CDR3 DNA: TGTGCCAGCAGCTTACCCACCGGGACAGGGGTTTACGAGCAGTACTTC

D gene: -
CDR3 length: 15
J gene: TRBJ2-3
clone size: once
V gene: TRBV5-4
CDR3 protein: CASSYGAGLTDTQYF
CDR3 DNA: TGTGCCAGCAGCTACGGCGCAGGGCTCACAGATACGCAGTATTTT

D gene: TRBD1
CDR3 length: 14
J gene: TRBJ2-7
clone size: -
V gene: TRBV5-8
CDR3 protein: CASSLTGGAYEQYF
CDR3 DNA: TGTGCCAGCAGCTTGACAGGGGGAGCCTACGAGCAGTACTTC

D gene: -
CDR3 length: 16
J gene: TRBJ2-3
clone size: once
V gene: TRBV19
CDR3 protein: CASSTNRAGSTDTQYF
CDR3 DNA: TGTGCCAGTAGTACTAACAGGGCAGGAAGCACAGATACGCAGTATTTT

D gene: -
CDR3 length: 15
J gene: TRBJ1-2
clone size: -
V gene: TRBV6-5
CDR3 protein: CASSSTGLSFYGYTF
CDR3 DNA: TGTGCCAGCAGTTCCACAGGGCTGTCCTTCTATGGCTACACCTTC

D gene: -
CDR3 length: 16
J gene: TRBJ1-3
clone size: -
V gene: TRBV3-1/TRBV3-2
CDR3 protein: CASSPRDMVMGNTIYF
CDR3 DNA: TGTGCCAGCAGCCCCCGGGACATGGTTATGGGAAACACCATATATTTT

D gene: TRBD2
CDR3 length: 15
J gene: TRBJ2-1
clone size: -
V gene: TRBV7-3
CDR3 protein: CASSSSGGTYNEQFF
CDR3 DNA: TGTGCCAGCAGCTCTAGCGGGGGGACCTACAATGAGCAGTTCTTC

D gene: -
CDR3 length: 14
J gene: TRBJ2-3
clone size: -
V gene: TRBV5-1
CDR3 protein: CASSLGDSTDTQYF
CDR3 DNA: TGCGCCAGCAGCTTAGGGGATTCCACAGATACGCAGTATTTT

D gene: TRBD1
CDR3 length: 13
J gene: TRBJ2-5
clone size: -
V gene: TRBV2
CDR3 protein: CASILDRGETQYF
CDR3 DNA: TGTGCCAGCATTCTGGACAGGGGCGAGACCCAGTACTTC

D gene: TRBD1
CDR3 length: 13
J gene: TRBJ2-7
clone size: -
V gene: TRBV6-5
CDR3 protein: CASTPGQRYEQYF
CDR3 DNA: TGTGCCAGCACCCCGGGACAGAGGTACGAGCAGTACTTC

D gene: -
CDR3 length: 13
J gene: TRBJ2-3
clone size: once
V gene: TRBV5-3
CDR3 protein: CARNDTGPDTQYF
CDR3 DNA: TGTGCCAGAAACGATACAGGGCCTGATACGCAGTATTTT

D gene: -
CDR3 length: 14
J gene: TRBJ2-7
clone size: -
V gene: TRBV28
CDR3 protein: CASRLQASTHEQYF
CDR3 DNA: TGTGCCAGCCGCTTACAGGCCTCGACCCACGAGCAGTACTTC

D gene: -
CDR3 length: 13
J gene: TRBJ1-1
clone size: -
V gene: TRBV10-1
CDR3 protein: CASTEGEYTEAFF
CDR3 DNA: TGCGCCAGCACCGAAGGAGAGTACACTGAAGCTTTCTTT

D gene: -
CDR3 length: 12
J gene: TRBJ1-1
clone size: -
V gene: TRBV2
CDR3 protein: CASGLINTEAFF
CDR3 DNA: TGTGCCAGCGGACTGATCAACACTGAAGCTTTCTTT

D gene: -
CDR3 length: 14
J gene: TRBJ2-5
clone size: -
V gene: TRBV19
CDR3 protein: CASSSQGGKGAQYF
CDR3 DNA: TGTGCCAGTAGTTCCCAGGGGGGTAAAGGGGCCCAGTACTTC

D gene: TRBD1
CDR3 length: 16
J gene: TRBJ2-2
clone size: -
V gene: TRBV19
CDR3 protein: CASSMSGGYFTGELFF
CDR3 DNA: TGTGCCAGTAGTATGTCAGGGGGATACTTTACCGGGGAGCTGTTTTTT

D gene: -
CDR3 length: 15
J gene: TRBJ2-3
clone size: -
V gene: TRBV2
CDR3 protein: CASWSLAVGTDTQYF
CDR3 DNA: TGTGCCAGCTGGTCGCTAGCAGTTGGCACAGATACGCAGTATTTT

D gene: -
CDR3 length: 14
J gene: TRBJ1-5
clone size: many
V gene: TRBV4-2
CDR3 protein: CASSQPGGNQPQHF
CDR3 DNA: TGTGCCAGCAGCCAACCGGGAGGAAATCAGCCCCAGCATTTT

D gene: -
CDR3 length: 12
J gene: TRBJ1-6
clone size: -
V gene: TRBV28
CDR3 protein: CASSLLGSPLHF
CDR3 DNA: TGTGCCAGCAGTTTACTCGGGTCACCCCTCCACTTT

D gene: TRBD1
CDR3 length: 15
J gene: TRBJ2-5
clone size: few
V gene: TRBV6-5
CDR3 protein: CASSTPTGGQETQYF
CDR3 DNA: TGTGCCAGCAGTACCCCGACAGGGGGCCAAGAGACCCAGTACTTC

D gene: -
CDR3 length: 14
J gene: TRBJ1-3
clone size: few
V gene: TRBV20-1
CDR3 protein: CSASYQASGNTIYF
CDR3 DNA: TGCAGTGCTAGTTACCAGGCCTCTGGAAACACCATATATTTT

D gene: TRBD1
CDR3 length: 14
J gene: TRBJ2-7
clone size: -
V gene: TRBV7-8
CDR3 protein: CASSPWTGLREQYF
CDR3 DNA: TGTGCCAGCAGCCCCTGGACAGGGTTGAGAGAGCAGTACTTC

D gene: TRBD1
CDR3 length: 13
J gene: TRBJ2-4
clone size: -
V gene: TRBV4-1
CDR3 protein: CASSKQGVNIQYF
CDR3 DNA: TGCGCCAGCAGTAAACAGGGGGTGAACATTCAGTACTTC

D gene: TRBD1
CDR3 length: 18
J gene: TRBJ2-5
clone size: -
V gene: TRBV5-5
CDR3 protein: CASSLWAGRTGYTGAQYF
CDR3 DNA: TGTGCCAGCAGCTTGTGGGCAGGGAGAACGGGTTACACAGGGGCCCAGTACTTC

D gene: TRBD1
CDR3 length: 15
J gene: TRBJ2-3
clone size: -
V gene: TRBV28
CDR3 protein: CASRWGQGLTDTQYF
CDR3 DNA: TGTGCCAGCAGATGGGGACAGGGGCTCACAGATACGCAGTATTTT

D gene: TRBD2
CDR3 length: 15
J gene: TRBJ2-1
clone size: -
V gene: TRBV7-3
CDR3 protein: CASSQGVAGGNEQFF
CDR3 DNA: TGTGCCAGCAGCCAAGGGGTAGCGGGGGGCAATGAGCAGTTCTTC

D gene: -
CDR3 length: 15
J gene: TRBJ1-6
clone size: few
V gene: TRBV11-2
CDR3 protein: CASSFQEARGIPLHF
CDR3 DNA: TGTGCCAGCAGCTTTCAAGAAGCTAGGGGGATTCCCCTCCACTTT

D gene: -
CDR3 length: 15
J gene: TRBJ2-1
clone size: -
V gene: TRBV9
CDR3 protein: CASSVAGGTYNEQFF
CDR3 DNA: TGTGCCAGCAGCGTAGCGGGGGGCACCTACAATGAGCAGTTCTTC

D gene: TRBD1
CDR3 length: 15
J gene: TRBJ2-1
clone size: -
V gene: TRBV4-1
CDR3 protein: CASSPRDRGLGEQFF
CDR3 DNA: TGCGCCAGCAGCCCCCGGGACAGGGGGCTAGGGGAGCAGTTCTTC

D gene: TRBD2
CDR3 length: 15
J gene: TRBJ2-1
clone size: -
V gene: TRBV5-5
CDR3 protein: CASSWGTIPGNEQFF
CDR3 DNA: TGTGCCAGCAGCTGGGGGACTATCCCCGGCAATGAGCAGTTCTTC

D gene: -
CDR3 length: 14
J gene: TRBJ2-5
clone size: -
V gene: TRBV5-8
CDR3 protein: CASSLRAGQETQYF
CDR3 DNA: TGTGCCAGCAGCTTAAGGGCAGGGCAAGAGACCCAGTACTTC

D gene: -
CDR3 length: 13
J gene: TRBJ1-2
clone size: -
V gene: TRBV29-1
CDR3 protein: CSVPLRVPYGYTF
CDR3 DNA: TGCAGCGTACCCCTCCGGGTCCCGTATGGCTACACCTTC